This T cell receptor (beta chain) appears in the sequencing data of a study of vaccination and CD4 T cells after COVID-19 (dated by TCRdb to the early 2020s). In terms of the full investigation: Every convalescent patient had a positive nasal swab PCR test for SARS-CoV-2, with mild disease in about 9 patients and severe disease in one. The convalescent cohort comprised six males and four females, including two Hispanic individuals, seven Caucasians, two Asians and one multiracial person. Each participant got two doses of either the Pfizer-BioNTech BNT162b2 vaccine (n=8) or the Moderna mRNA-1273 vaccine (n=2). Post-COVID blood samples were collected from convalescent patients a median of around 96 days after diagnosis, with a range of roughly 30 to 170 days. Post-vaccine blood samples were obtained a median of about 70 days after the second vaccine dose, with a range of roughly 13 to 250 days. Overlapping spike peptide pools from SARS-CoV-2 and from the common cold coronaviruses HCoV-NL63, HCoV-OC43 and HCoV-229E were used as culture stimuli. Control cultures used a CEFX viral epitope pool as positive control, an HIV-1 Nef peptide pool as negative control, or no peptide. In about 11 COVID-19 convalescent patients and a handful of infection-naive healthy vaccine recipients, the spike-specific CD4+ TCR repertoire before mRNA vaccination was compared with the repertoire after mRNA vaccination.

Reading from cysteine to phenylalanine, the CDR3 counts 16 amino acids. Only the CDR3 part of the read is kept: 48 bases, read in frame from the first base. Reading the germline V gene (reference sequence) gives CDR1 DFQATT and CDR2 SNEGSKA. Trimmed from V: 5 bases; trimmed from J: 10 bases; junction bases lacking a gene match: 14. Here is what the overall study found, with its caveats: Only a relatively small number of convalescent patients were included in the study, and early timepoints following natural infection were not analyzed. The median number of SARS-CoV-2-reactive clonotypes rose from 20 to 25 after infection to 38 after vaccination, but the change was not significant. Among convalescent patients, a median approximately 88% of the SARS-CoV-2-reactive clones seen after vaccination appeared only after vaccination, which suggests priming specific to the vaccine. Nearly all vaccine-specific clones in convalescent patients (304 of 307) were mono-reactive for SARS-CoV-2 spike rather than cross-reactive with common cold coronaviruses.

Notes on this clonotype: Which antigen it targets is not known. One base away there is no much larger clone; base qualities are not given.

Library method: PCR. DNA from cultured CD4+ T cells was subjected to TCR sequencing with the Oncomine TCR Beta short-read assay at the Johns Hopkins FTIC core. Genomic DNA was extracted from the cultured CD4+ T cells with the QIAamp micro DNA kit. The Oncomine TCR Beta libraries from cultured CD4+ T cells were pooled using unique dual indexes and then sequenced on an Illumina iSeq 100. In the source study's methods: Non-productive sequences were removed, and CDR3s that did not start with C, did not end with F or W, or were shorter than 7 amino acids were discarded. Antigen-specific clonotypes were identified with the MANAFEST web application by comparing peptide-stimulated wells with reference and other culture wells. An FDR below 0.05, an odds ratio above 5, and a productive frequency above 0.1% in at least two of three replicate wells were required for clones to be considered positive. A clonotype was classed as cross-reactive if the clonotype showed significant expansion both in SARS-CoV-2 spike wells and in at least one common cold coronavirus spike condition. CDR3 homology was assessed with Levenshtein distances (stringdist) and unrooted phylogenetic trees (ape) in R version 3.6.1. In-frame beta chains were kept once TCRdb had trimmed the public reads at Q25 with fastp and called clones with MiXCR. Each CDR3 protein gets just one entry, which takes the most common genes and DNA from the rows behind it. The V and J calls shown here were made by TCRdb, not taken from the authors' results. The sample profile shows around 19,000 distinct CDR3 sequences; 45% to 65% of them were found once. The ten largest clones add up to around 6% of the sample.

The sample's treatment or condition, from its label and the paper: roughly 11-day PBMC culture with coronavirus spike peptide pools or control peptides (ViraFEST assay). The ViraFEST assay, used in the study, expanded antigen-specific T cells with peptide pools and then identified the expanded clonotypes through TCR sequencing. The convalescent patients' positive SARS-CoV-2 PCR tests fell between March and December 2020, which was before the Alpha, Beta and Delta variants emerged in the United States. Around 2 million PBMCs per well were cultured in IMDM with roughly 5% human AB serum and 8.5 to 10 IU/ml IL-2, plus 10 ug/ml peptide pools. Half of the culture medium was replaced with fresh IL-2-containing medium on days 3 and 7. After more than 8 days of culture, CD4+ T cells were isolated by negative selection using the EasySep CD4+ T cell isolation kit. Ficoll-Paque Plus gradient centrifugation was used to isolate PBMCs from whole blood, and the isolated PBMCs were then either used fresh or cryopreserved at -140C. In general, triplicate wells were set up for every culture condition.

This receptor was identified in a human donor who had recovered from COVID-19. Rearrangement joined TRBV20-1 to TRBJ2-1; 13 of the junction bases match TRBD2. The specimen was CD4+ T cells from blood, cultured in vitro. The CDR3 region: CSAGTPGLAGISEQFF. The DNA reads as follows: TGCAGTGCTGGTACCCCGGGACTAGCGGGAATATCCGAGCAGTTCTTC.